This T cell receptor (beta chain) was found in a study of response to subunit inactivated influenza vaccine. Whole-study results and caveats: Each seasonal influenza vaccination recruits few new T cells, the authors suggested.

This clonotype was recorded at least ten times. Its antigen remains unidentified. Trimming left V 3 bases short and J 4 bases short, with 14 bases between. CDR1 and CDR2 from the germline V gene are SGHRS and YFSETQ. CDR3 size: 14 residues. TCRdb recomputed calls from the RT-PCR reads with MiXCR, one row per CDR3 protein. The table shows 450,000 to 700,000 distinct CDR3 sequences, with 14% occurring only once. The material was PBMCs from blood, obtained about 13 days after vaccination. This chain links TRBV5-1 with TRBJ2-7, with D possibly matching TRBD1 (6 bases). The sequence derives from a man aged 50 or older who received an inactivated influenza vaccine. The CDR3: CASSSLGTPYEQYF. The CDR3 bases are TGCGCCAGCAGCTCTCTTGGGACACCTTACGAGCAGTACTTC.